This record looks at one T cell receptor (beta chain) sequence and its context. This entry is derived from a study of blood T cell repertoires in COVID-19. In the study overall: Samples taken during acute and convalescent COVID-19 were collected in the United States, Italy and Spain. T cells, B-cell-depleted T cells, or PBMCs supplied cDNA or gDNA.

The CDR3 runs 14 residues. The germline V and J ends were trimmed by 6 bases and 5 bases, with 14 bases remaining between them. Germline V CDR1 and CDR2: SNHLY, FYNNEI. Assay used: immunoSEQ multiplex PCR; TCRdb lists only in-frame clones, some missing. Of 200,000 to 300,000 clones detected, 86% appear once; the ten largest clones hold over 1.5%. The origin of this receptor is a man aged 25-40 years with active or convalescent COVID-19. The sample comprised peripheral blood. This chain links TRBV2 with TRBJ1-5; the D gene is possibly TRBD1 (5 bases). The CDR3 DNA is TGTGCCAGCAGCTTTGGACAAACTCATCAGCCCCAGCATTTT. Its translation: CASSFGQTHQPQHF.